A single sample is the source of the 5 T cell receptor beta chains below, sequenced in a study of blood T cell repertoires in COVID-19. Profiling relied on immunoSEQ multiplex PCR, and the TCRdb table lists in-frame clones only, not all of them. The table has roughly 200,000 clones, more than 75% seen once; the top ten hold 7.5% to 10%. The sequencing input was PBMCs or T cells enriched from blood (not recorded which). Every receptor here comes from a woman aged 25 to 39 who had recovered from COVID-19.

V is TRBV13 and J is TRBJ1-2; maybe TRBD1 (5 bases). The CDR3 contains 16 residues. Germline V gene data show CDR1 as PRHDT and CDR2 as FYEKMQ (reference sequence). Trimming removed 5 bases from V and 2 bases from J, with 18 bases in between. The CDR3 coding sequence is TGTGCCAGCAGCATTCGCACATTACGGGGGAACTATGGCTACACCTTC. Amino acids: CASSIRTLRGNYGYTF.

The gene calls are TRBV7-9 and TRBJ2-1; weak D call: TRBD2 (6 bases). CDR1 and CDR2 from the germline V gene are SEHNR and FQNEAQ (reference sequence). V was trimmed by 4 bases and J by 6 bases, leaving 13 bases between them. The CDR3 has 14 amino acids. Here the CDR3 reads CASSWTTERNEQFF. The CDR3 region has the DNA TGTGCCAGCAGCTGGACTACAGAGCGCAATGAGCAGTTCTTC.

CDR3 region: CASSLWQGANTGELFF. CDR3 bases: TGTGCCAGCAGTTTATGGCAGGGGGCGAACACCGGGGAGCTGTTTTTT. The rearrangement links TRBV28 to TRBJ2-2, with 7 bases identical to TRBD1. Losses at the gene ends were 0 bases for V and 0 bases for J; bases not matched to a gene: 1. The CDR3 totals 16 residues. CDR1 and CDR2 (germline): MDHEN, SYDVKM.

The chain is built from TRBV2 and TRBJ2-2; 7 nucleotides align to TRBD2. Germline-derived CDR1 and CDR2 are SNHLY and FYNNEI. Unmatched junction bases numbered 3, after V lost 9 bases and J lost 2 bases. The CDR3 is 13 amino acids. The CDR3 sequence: CASQRDNTGELFF. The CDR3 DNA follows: TGTGCCAGTCAGCGGGATAACACCGGGGAGCTGTTTTTT.

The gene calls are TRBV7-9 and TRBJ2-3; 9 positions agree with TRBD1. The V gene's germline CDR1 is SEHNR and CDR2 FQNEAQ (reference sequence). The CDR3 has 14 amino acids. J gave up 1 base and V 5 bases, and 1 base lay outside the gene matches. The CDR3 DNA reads TGTGCCAGCAGCCGGACAGGGGGCACAGATACGCAGTATTTT. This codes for CASSRTGGTDTQYF.